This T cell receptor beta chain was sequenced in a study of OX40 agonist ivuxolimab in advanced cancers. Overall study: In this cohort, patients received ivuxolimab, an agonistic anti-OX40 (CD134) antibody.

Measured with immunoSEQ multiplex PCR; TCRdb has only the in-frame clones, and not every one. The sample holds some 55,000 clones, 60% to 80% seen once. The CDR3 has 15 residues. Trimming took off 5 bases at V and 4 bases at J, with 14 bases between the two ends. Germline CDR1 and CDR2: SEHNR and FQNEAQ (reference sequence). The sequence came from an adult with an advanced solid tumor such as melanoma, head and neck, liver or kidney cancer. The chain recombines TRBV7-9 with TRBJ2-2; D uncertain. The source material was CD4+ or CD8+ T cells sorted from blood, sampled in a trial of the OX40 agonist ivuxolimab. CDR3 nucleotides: TGTGCCAGCAGCCACGGTTCGGCGACCACCGGGGAGCTGTTTTTT. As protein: CASSHGSATTGELFF.